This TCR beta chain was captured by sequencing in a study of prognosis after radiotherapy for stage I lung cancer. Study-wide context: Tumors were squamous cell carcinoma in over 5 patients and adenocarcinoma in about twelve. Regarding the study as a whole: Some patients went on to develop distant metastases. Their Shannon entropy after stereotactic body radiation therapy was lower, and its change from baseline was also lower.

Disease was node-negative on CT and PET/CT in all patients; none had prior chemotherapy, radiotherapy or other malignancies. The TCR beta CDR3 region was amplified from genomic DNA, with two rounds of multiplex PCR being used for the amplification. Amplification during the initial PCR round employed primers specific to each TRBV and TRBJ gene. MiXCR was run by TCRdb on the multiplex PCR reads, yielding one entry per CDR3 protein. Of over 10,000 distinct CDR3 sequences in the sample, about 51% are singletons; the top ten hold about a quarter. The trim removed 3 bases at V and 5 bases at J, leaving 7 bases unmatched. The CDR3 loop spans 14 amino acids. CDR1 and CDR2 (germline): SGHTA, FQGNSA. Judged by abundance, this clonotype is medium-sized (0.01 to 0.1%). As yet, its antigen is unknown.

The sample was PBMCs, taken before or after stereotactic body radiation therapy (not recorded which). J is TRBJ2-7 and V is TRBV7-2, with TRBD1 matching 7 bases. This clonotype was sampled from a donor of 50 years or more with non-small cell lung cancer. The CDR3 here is CASSLSTGWDEQYF. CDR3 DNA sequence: TGTGCCAGCAGCTTGTCGACAGGGTGGGACGAGCAGTACTTC.